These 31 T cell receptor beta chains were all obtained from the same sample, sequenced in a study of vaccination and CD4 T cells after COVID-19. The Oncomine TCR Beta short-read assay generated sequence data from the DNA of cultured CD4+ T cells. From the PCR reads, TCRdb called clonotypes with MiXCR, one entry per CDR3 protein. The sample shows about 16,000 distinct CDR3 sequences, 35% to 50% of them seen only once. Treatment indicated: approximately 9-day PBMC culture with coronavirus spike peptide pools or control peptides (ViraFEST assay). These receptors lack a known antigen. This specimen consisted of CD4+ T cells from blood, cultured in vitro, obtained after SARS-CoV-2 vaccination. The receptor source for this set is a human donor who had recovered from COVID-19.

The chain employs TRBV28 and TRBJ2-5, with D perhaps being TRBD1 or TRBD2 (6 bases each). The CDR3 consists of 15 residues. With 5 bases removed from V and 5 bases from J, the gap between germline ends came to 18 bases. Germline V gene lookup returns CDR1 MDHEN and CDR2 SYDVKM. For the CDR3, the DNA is TGTGCCAGCAGTCCTGAGCGAGGGGGGATCGAGACCCAGTACTTC. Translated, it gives CASSPERGGIETQYF.

Written as DNA, the CDR3 is TGTGCCAGCAGCTCCACCCGGAGCAGTCTAGAGACCCAGTACTTC. Translating gives CASSSTRSSLETQYF. This chain joins TRBV7-9 and TRBJ2-5; unclear D gene. The CDR3 runs 15 residues. In germline, CDR1 is SEHNR, CDR2 FQNEAQ (reference sequence). V dropped 4 bases and J dropped 4 bases, with 16 bases sitting between them.

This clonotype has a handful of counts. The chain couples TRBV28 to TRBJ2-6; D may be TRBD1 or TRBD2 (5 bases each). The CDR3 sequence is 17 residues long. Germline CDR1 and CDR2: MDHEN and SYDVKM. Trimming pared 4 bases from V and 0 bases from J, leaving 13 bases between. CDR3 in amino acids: CASSSPGRRSGANVLTF. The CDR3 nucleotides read TGTGCCAGCAGTTCGCCGGGACGTCGCTCTGGGGCCAACGTCCTGACTTTC.

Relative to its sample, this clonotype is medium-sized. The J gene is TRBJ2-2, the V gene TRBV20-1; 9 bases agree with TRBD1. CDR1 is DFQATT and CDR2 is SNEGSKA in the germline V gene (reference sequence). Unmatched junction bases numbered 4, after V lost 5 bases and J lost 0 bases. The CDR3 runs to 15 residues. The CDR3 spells CSAHRTGANTGELFF. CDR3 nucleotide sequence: TGCAGTGCTCACAGGACAGGGGCGAACACCGGGGAGCTGTTTTTT.

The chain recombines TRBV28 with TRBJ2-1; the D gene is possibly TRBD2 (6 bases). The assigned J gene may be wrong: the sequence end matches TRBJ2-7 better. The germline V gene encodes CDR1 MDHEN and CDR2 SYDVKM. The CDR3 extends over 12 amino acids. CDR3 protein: CASKEGTGEQYF. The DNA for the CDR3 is TGTGCCAGCAAGGAGGGGACGGGTGAGCAGTACTTC.

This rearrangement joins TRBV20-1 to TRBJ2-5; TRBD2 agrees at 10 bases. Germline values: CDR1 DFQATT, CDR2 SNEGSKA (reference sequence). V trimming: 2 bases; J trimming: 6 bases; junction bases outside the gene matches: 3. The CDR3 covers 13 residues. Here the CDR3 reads CSARPSGRQTQYF. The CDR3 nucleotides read TGCAGTGCTAGACCTAGCGGGAGACAGACCCAGTACTTC.

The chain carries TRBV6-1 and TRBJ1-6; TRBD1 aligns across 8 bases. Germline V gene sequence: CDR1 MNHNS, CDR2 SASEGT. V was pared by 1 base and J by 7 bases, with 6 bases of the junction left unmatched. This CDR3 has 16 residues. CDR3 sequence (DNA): TGTGCCAGCAGTGAAGTAGTGCCAGGGGGCAATTCACCCCTCCACTTT. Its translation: CASSEVVPGGNSPLHF.

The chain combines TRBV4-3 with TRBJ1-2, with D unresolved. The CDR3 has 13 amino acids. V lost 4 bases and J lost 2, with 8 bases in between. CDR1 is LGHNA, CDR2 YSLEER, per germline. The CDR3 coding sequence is TGCGCCAGCAGCCTCCAGCCCAACTATGGCTACACCTTC. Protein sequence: CASSLQPNYGYTF.

DNA of the CDR3: TGTGCCAGTACCGGGACAGCCGCTGAAAAACTGTTTTTT. It is translated as CASTGTAAEKLFF. The rearrangement joins TRBV19 to TRBJ1-4; TRBD1 agrees at 7 bases. Germline V gene lookup returns CDR1 LNHDA and CDR2 SQIVND (reference sequence). V was clipped by 7 bases and J by 7 bases; unmatched bases: 6. The CDR3 has 13 residues.

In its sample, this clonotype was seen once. The CDR3 here is CASGPARGHGNEQFF. In nucleotides, the CDR3 is TGTGCCAGCGGCCCGGCCAGGGGGCATGGCAATGAGCAGTTCTTC. The chain is built from TRBV28 and TRBJ2-1; 8 positions match TRBD1. V shed 8 bases, J shed 6 bases, and the junction held 12 bases outside the gene matches. The germline V gene encodes CDR1 MDHEN and CDR2 SYDVKM. The CDR3 is 15 amino acids.

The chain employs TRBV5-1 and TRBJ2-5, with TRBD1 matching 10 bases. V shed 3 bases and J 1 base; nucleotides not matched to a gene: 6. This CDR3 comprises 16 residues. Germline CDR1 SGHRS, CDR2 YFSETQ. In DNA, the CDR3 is TGCGCCAGCAGCTCACGGACAGGGGGAATCCAAGAGACCCAGTACTTC. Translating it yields CASSSRTGGIQETQYF.

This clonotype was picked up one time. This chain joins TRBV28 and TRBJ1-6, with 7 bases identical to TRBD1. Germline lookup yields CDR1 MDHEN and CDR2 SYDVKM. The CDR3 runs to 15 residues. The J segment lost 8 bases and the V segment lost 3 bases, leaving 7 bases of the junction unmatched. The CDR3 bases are TGTGCCAGCAGTTTTCCGGGACAGAAGGATTCACCCCTCCACTTT. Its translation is CASSFPGQKDSPLHF.

For the CDR3, the DNA is TGTGCCAGCAGCCAAGACGGCGGGAAAAATAATGAGCAGTTCTTC. Protein sequence: CASSQDGGKNNEQFF. The genes are TRBV4-2 and TRBJ2-7; tentative D call: TRBD2 (6 bases). Matching the DNA end better, TRBJ2-1 makes the J call doubtful. The CDR3 sequence is 15 residues long. The germline V gene encodes CDR1 LGHNA and CDR2 YNFKEQ.

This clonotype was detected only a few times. The CDR3 reads CSARDSRGGRVKQPQHF. CDR3 nucleotide sequence: TGCAGTGCTAGAGATTCGCGGGGAGGCAGGGTGAAACAGCCCCAGCATTTT. V usage is TRBV20-1 and J usage is TRBJ1-5, with TRBD1 as a possible D gene (5 bases). The CDR3 loop spans 17 amino acids. Trimming stripped 0 bases from V and 7 bases from J, with 22 bases between. Germline V gene data show CDR1 as DFQATT and CDR2 as SNEGSKA (reference sequence).

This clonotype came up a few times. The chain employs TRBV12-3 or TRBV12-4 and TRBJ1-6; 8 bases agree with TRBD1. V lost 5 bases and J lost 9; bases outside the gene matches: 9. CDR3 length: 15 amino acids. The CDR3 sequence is CASSRAGQGFSPLHF. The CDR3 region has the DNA TGTGCCAGCAGTCGTGCCGGACAGGGTTTTTCACCCCTCCACTTT.

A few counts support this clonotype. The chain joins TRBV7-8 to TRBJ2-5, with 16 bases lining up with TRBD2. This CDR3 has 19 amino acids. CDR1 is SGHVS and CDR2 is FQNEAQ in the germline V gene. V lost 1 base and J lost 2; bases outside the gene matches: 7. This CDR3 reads CASSLDSPGLAGGQETQYF. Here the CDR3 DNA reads TGTGCCAGCAGCTTAGATTCCCCGGGACTAGCGGGAGGGCAAGAGACCCAGTACTTC.

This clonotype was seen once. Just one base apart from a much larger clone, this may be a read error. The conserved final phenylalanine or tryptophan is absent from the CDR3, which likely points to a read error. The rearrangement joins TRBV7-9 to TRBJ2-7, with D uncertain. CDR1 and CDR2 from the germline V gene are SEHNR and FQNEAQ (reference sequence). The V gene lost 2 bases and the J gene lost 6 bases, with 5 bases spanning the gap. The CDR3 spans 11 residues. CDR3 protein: CASSLLVEQYL. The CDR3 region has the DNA TGTGCCAGCAGCTTACTCGTCGAGCAGTACCTC.

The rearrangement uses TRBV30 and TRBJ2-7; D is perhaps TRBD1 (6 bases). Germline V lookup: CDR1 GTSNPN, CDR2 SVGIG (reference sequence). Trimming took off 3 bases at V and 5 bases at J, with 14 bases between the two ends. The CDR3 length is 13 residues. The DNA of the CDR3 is TGTGCCTGGAGGGGGGCCTGGAGGAACGAGCAGTACTTC. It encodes CAWRGAWRNEQYF. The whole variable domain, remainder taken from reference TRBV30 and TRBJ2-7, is SQTIHQWPATLVQPVGSPLSLECTVEGTSNPNLYWYRQAAGRGLQLLFYSVGIGQISSEVPQNLSASRPQDRQFILSSKKLLLSDSGFYLCAWRGAWRNEQYFGPGTRLTVT.

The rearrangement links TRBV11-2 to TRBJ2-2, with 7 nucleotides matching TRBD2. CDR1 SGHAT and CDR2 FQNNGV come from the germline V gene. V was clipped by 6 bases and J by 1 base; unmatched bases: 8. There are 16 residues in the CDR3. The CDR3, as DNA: TGTGCCAGCAGTCGTGGGGGGGGAGGGAACACCGGGGAGCTGTTTTTT. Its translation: CASSRGGGGNTGELFF.

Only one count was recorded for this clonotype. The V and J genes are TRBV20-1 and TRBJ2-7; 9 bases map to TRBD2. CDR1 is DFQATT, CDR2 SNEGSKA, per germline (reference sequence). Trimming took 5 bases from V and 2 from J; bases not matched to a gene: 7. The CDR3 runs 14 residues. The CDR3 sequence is CSAAGGLAPYEQYF. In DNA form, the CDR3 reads TGCAGTGCTGCTGGGGGACTAGCACCCTACGAGCAGTACTTC.

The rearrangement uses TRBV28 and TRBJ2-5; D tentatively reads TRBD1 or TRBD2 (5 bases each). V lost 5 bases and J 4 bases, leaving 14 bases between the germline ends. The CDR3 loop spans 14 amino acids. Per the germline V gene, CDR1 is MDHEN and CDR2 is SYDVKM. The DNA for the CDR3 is TGTGCCAGCAGTCCGGGGCCTCCGGGAGAGACCCAGTACTTC. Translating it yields CASSPGPPGETQYF.

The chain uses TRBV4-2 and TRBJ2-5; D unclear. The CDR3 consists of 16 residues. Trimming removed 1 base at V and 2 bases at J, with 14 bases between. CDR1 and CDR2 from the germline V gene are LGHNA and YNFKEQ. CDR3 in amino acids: CASSQVLRQRQETQYF. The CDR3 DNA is TGTGCCAGCAGCCAAGTTTTAAGGCAGAGACAAGAGACCCAGTACTTC.

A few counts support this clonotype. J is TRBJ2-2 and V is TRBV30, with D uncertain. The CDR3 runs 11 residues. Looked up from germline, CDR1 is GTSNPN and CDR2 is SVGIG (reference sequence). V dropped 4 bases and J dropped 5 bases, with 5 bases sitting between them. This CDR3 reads CAWKGTGELFF. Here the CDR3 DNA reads TGTGCCTGGAAGGGTACCGGGGAGCTGTTTTTT.

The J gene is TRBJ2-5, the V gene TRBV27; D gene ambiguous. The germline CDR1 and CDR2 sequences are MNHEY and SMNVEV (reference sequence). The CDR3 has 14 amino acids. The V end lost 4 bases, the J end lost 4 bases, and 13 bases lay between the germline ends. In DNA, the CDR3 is TGTGCCAGCAGTTCGCAGACCTCCAGAGAGACCCAGTACTTC. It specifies CASSSQTSRETQYF.

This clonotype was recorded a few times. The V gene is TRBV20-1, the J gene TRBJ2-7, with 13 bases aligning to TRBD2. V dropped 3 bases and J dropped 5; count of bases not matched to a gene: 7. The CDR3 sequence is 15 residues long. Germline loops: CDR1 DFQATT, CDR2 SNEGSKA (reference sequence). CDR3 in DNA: TGCAGTGCTAGTGGGGGGACTAGCGGGAATCACGAGCAGTACTTC. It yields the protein CSASGGTSGNHEQYF.

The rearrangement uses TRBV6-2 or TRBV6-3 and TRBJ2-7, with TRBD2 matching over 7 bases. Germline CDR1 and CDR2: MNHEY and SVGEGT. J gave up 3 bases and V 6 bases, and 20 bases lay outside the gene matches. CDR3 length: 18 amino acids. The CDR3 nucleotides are TGTGCCAGCAGCCATTTCCCCCAAATTAGCGGGCGTATCTACGAGCAGTACTTC. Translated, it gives CASSHFPQISGRIYEQYF.

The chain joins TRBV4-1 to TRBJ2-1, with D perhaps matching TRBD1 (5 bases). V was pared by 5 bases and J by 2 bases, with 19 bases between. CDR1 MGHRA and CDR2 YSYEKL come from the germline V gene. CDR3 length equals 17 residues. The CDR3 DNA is TGCGCCAGCAGCACAAACCCACAGGTAACTACCTACAATGAGCAGTTCTTC. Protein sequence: CASSTNPQVTTYNEQFF.

CDR3 bases: TGTGCCAGCAGTTACAGAGGGGCTAGCACAGATACGCAGTATTTT. Translation: CASSYRGASTDTQYF. The genes are TRBV6-5 and TRBJ2-3, with D possibly being TRBD1 or TRBD2 (5 bases each). Trimming took off 2 bases at V and 0 bases at J, with 9 bases between the two ends. Germline V lookup: CDR1 MNHEY, CDR2 SVGAGI. The CDR3 runs to 15 residues.

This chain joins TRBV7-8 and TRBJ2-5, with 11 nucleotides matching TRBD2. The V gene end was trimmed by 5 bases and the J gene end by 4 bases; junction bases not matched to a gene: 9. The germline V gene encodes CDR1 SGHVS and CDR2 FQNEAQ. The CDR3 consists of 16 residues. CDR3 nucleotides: TGTGCCAGCAGCCCGGTCACTAGCGGGAGCCCAGAGACCCAGTACTTC. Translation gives CASSPVTSGSPETQYF.

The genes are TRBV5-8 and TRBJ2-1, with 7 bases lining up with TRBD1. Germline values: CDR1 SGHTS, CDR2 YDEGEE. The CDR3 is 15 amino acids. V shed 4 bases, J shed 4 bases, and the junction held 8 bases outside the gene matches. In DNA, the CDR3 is TGTGCCAGCAGCAAGGGACAGACTTTTTACAATGAGCAGTTCTTC. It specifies CASSKGQTFYNEQFF.

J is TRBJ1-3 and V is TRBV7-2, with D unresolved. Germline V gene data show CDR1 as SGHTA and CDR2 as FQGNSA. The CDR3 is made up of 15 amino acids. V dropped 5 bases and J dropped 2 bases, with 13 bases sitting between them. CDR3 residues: CASSQLGMTGNTIYF. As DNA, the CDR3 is TGTGCCAGCAGCCAATTGGGTATGACTGGAAACACCATATATTTT.